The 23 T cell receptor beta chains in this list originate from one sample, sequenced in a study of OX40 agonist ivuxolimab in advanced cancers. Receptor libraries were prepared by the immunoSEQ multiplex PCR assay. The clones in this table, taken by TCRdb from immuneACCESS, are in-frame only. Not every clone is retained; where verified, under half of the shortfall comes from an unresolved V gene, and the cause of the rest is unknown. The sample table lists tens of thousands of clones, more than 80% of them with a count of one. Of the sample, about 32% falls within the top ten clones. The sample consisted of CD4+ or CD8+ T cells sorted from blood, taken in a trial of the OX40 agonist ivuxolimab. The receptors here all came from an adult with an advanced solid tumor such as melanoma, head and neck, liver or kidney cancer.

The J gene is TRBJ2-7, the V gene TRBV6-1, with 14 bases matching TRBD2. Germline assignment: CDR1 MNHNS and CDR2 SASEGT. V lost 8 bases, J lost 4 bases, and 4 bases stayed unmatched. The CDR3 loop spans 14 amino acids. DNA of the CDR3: TGTGCCAGCCTCGGACTAGCGGGAGGTTACGAGCAGTACTTC. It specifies CASLGLAGGYEQYF.

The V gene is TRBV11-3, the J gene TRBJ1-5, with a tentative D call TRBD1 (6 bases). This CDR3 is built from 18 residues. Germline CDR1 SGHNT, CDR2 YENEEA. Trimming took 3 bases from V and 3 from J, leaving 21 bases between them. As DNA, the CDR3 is TGTGCCAGCAGCTTGCACCCGGTCGAACAGGGCTACAATCAGCCCCAGCATTTT. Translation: CASSLHPVEQGYNQPQHF.

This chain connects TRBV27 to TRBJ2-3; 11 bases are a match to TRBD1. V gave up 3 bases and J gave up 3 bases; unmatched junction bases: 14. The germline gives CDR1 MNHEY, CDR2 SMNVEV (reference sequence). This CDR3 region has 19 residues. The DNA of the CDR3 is TGTGCCAGCAGTTTCCGGACAGGGGGCACCGCTTCCCAAACAGATACGCAGTATTTT. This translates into CASSFRTGGTASQTDTQYF.

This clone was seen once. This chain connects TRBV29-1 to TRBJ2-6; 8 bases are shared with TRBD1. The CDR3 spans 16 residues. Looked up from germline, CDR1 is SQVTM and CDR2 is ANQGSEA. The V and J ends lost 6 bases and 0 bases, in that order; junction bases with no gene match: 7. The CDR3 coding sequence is TGCAGCGTCGAGGACAGGGCCAACTCTGGGGCCAACGTCCTGACTTTC. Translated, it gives CSVEDRANSGANVLTF. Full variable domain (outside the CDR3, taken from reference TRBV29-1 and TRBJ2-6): SAVISQKPSRDICQRGTSLTIQCQVDSQVTMMFWYRQQPGQSLTLIATANQGSEATYESGFVIDKFPISRPNLTFSTLTVSNMSPEDSSIYLCSVEDRANSGANVLTFGAGSRLTVL.

CDR3 in amino acids: CASSYQGLNYGYTF. The CDR3, as DNA: TGTGCCAGCAGTTACCAGGGATTGAACTATGGCTACACCTTC. The genes are TRBV6-5 and TRBJ1-2; the D gene is possibly TRBD1 (5 bases). Trimming pared 2 bases from V and 2 bases from J, leaving 9 bases between. Looked up from germline, CDR1 is MNHEY and CDR2 is SVGAGI. The CDR3 is 14 residues long.

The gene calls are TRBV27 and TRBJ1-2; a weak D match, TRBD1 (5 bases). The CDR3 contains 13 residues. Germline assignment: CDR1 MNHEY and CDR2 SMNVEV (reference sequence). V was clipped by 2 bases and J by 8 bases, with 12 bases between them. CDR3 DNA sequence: TGTGCCAGCAGTTTAGCGGGGGGATTCGGCTACACCTTC. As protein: CASSLAGGFGYTF.

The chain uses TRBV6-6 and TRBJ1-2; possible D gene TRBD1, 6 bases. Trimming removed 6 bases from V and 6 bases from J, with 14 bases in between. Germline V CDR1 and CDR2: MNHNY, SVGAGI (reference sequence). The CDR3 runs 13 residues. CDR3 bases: TGTGCCAGCAGCCCACTTTCAGGGGATGGCTACACCTTC. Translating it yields CASSPLSGDGYTF.

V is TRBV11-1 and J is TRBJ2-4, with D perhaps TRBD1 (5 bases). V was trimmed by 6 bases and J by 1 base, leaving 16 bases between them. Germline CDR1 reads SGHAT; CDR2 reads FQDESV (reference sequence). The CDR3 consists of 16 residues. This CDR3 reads CASSSIEGVAKNIQYF. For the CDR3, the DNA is TGTGCCAGCAGTTCAATAGAAGGGGTCGCCAAAAACATTCAGTACTTC.

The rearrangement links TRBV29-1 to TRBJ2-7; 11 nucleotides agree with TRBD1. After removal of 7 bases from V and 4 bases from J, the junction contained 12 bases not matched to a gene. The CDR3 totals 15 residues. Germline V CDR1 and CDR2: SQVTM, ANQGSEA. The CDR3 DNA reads TGCAGCGCGAACGGGGTGGGACAGGGGGGATACGAGCAGTACTTC. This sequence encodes CSANGVGQGGYEQYF.

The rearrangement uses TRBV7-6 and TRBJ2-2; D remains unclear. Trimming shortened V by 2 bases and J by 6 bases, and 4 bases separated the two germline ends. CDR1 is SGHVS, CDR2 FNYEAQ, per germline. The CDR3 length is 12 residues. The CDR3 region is CASSLSAGELFF. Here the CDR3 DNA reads TGTGCCAGCAGCTTATCGGCCGGGGAGCTGTTTTTT.

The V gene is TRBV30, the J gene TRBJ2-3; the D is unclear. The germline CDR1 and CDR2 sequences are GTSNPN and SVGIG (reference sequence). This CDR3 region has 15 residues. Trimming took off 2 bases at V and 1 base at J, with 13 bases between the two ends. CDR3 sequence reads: CAWSKGVFGTDTQYF. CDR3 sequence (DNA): TGTGCCTGGAGTAAAGGAGTATTTGGCACAGATACGCAGTATTTT.

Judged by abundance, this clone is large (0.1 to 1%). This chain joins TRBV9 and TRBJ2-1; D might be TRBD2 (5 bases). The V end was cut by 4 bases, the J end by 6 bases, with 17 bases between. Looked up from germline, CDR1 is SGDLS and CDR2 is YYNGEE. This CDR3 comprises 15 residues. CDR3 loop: CASSPWTAARNEQFF. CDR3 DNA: TGTGCCAGCAGCCCGTGGACTGCCGCCCGCAATGAGCAGTTCTTC. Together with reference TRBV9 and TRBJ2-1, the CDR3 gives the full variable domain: DSGVTQTPKHLITATGQRVTLRCSPRSGDLSVYWYQQSLDQGLQFLIQYYNGEERAKGNILERFSAQQFPDLHSELNLSSLELGDSALYFCASSPWTAARNEQFFGPGTRLTVL.

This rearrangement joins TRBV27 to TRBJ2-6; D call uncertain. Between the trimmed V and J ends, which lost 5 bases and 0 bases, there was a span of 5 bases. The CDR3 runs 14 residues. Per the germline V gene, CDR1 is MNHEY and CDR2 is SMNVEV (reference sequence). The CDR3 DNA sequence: TGTGCCAGCAGTCTCGGCTCTGGGGCCAACGTCCTGACTTTC. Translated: CASSLGSGANVLTF.

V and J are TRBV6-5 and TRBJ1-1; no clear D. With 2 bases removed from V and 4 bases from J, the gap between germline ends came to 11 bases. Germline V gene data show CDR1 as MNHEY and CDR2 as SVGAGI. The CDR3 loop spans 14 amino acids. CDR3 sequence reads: CASSYGTRGTEAFF. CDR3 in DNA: TGTGCCAGCAGTTACGGCACCAGAGGCACTGAAGCTTTCTTT.

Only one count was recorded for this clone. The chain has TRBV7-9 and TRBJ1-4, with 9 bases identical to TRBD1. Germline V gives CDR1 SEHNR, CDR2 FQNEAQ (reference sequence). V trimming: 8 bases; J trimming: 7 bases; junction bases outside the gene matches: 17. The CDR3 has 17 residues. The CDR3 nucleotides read TGTGCCAGCGGGGCCGGGACAGGGAATCTAATAGCTGAAAAACTGTTTTTT. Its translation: CASGAGTGNLIAEKLFF.

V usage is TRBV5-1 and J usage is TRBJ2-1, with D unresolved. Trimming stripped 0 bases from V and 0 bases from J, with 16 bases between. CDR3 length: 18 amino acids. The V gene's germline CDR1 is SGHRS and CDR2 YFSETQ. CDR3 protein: CASSLVPFSYSSYNEQFF. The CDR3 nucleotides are TGCGCCAGCAGCTTGGTTCCGTTTAGCTACTCCTCCTACAATGAGCAGTTCTTC.

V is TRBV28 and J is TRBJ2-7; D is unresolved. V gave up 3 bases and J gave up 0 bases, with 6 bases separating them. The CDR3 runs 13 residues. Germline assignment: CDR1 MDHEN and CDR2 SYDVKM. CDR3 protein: CASSLATSYEQYF. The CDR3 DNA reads TGTGCCAGCAGTTTGGCAACCTCCTACGAGCAGTACTTC.

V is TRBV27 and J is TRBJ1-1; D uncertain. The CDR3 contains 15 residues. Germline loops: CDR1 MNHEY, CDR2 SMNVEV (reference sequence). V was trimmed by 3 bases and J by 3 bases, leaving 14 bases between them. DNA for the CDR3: TGTGCCAGCAGTTTGGTTCTGGGGTCGTACACTGAAGCTTTCTTT. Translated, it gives CASSLVLGSYTEAFF.

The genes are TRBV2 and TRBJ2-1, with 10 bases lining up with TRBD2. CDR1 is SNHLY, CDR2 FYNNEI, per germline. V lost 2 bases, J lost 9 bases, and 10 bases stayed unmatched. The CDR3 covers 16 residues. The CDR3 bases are TGTGCCAGCAGTGAATTGACTAGCGGGTGGTTTGCTGAGCAGTTCTTC. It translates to CASSELTSGWFAEQFF.

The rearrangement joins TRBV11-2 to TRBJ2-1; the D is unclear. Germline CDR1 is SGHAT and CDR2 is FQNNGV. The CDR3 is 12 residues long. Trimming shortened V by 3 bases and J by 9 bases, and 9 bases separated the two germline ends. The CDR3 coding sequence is TGTGCCAGCAGCTTTGCATACTCTGAGCAGTTCTTC. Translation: CASSFAYSEQFF.

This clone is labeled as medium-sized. The CDR3 region is CASSINAGGGYEQFF. The CDR3 nucleotides are TGTGCCAGTAGTATCAATGCGGGAGGCGGCTATGAGCAGTTCTTC. The V and J genes are TRBV19 and TRBJ2-1; 8 nucleotides line up with TRBD2. Germline trimming cut 3 bases from V and 8 bases from J; bases unmatched to any gene: 9. CDR3 length equals 15 residues. CDR1 and CDR2 from the germline V gene are LNHDA and SQIVND (reference sequence).

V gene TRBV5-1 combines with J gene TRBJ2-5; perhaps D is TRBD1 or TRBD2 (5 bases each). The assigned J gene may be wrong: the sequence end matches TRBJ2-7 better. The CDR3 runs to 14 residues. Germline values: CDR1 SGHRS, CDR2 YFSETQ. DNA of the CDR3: TGCGCCAGCAGTCCTAGGGACGGCTCTAACGAGCAGTACTTC. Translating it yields CASSPRDGSNEQYF.

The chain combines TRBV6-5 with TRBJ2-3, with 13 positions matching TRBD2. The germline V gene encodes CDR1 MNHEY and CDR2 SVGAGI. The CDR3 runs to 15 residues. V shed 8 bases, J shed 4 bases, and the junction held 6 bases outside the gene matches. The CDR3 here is CASRGLAGLADTQYF. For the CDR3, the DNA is TGTGCCAGCCGGGGACTAGCGGGACTCGCAGATACGCAGTATTTT.